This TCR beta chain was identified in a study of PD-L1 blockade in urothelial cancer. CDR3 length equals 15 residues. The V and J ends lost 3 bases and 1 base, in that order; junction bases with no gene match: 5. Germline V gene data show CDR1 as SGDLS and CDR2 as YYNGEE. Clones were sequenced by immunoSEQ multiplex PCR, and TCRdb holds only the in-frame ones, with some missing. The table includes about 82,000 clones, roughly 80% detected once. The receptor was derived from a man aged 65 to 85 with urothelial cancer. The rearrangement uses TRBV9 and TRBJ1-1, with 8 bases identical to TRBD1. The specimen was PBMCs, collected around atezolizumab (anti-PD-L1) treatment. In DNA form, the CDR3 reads TGTGCCAGCAGCGCGGCCGGGACAGGGAACACTGAAGCTTTCTTT. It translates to CASSAAGTGNTEAFF.